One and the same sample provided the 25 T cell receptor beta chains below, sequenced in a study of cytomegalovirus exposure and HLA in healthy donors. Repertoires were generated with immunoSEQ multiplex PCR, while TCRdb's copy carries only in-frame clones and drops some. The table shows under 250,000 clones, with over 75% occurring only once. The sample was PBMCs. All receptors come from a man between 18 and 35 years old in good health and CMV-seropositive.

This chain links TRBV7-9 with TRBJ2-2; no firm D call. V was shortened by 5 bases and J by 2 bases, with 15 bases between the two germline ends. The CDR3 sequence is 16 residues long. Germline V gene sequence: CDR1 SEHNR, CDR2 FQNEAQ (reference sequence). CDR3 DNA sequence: TGTGCCAGCAGCACTGGACGGAACACCAACACCGGGGAGCTGTTTTTT. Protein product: CASSTGRNTNTGELFF.

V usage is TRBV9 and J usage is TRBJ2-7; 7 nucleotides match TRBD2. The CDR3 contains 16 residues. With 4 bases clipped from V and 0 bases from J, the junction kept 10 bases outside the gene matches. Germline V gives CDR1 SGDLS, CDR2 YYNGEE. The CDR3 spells CASSPKTSSSSYEQYF. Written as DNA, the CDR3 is TGTGCCAGCAGCCCCAAGACTAGCTCCTCCTCCTACGAGCAGTACTTC.

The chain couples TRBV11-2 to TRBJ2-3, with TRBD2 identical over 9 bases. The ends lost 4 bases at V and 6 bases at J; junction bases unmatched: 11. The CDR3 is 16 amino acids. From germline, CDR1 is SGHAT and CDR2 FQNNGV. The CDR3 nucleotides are TGTGCCAGCAGCTCCCTAGGGGCGGGAGGGCGCGATACGCAGTATTTT. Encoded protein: CASSSLGAGGRDTQYF.

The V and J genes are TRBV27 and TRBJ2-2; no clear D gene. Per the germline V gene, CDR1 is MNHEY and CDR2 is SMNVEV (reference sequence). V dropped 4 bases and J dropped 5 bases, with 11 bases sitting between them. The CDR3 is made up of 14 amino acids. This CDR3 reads CASSSLVETGELFF. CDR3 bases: TGTGCCAGCAGTTCCTTAGTCGAAACCGGGGAGCTGTTTTTT.

This CDR3 reads CASSRGQGRNTEAFF. CDR3 DNA: TGTGCCAGCAGCAGGGGACAGGGGCGGAACACTGAAGCTTTCTTT. J is TRBJ1-1 and V is TRBV5-6; 10 bases are a match to TRBD1. There are 15 residues in the CDR3. Per germline, CDR1 SGHDT and CDR2 YYEEEE. V shed 4 bases, J shed 1 base, and the junction held 4 bases outside the gene matches.

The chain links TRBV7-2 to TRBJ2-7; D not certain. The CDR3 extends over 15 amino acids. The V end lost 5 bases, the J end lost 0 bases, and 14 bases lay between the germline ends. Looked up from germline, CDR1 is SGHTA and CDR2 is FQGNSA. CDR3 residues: CASSPRRSLSYEQYF. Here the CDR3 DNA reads TGTGCCAGCAGCCCAAGGCGGAGTCTCTCCTACGAGCAGTACTTC.

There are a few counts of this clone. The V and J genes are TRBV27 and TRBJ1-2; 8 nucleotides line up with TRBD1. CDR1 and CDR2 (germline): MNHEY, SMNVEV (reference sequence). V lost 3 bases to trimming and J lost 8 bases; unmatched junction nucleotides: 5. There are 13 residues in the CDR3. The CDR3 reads CASSFLGQGGYTF. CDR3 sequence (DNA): TGTGCCAGCAGTTTCCTCGGACAGGGCGGCTACACCTTC.

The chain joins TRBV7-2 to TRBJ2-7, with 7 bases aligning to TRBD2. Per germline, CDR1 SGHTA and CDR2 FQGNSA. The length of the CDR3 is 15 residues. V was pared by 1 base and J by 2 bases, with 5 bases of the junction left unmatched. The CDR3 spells CASSLGGEGTYEQYF. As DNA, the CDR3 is TGTGCCAGCAGCTTAGGGGGGGAGGGAACCTACGAGCAGTACTTC.

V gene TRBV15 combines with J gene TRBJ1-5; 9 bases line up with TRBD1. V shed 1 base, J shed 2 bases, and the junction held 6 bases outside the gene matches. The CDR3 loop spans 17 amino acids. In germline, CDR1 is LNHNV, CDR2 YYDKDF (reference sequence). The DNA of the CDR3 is TGTGCCACCAGCAGAGCCGGGACAGGGCGCGGCAATCAGCCCCAGCATTTT. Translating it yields CATSRAGTGRGNQPQHF.

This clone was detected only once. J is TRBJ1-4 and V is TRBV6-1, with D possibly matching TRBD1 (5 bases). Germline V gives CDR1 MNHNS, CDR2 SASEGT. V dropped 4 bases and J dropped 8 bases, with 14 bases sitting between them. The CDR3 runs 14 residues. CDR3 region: CASSAGGYGEKLFF. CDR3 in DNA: TGTGCCAGCAGTGCGGGGGGATATGGGGAAAAACTGTTTTTT.

CDR3 sequence reads: CASSLVNSAQETQYF. In DNA, the CDR3 is TGCGCCAGCAGCTTGGTGAACAGCGCCCAAGAGACCCAGTACTTC. The genes are TRBV5-1 and TRBJ2-5; D not certain. Between the trimmed V and J ends, which lost 0 bases and 1 base, there was a span of 10 bases. This CDR3 has 15 residues. Germline CDR1 and CDR2: SGHRS and YFSETQ.

The CDR3 region is CASSEVQTTNNEQFF. DNA of the CDR3: TGTGCCAGCAGTGAAGTTCAGACAACCAACAATGAGCAGTTCTTC. This chain uses TRBV6-1 with TRBJ2-1, with no clear D. V was pared by 1 base and J by 5 bases, with 12 bases between. Germline values: CDR1 MNHNS, CDR2 SASEGT. The CDR3 is 15 amino acids.

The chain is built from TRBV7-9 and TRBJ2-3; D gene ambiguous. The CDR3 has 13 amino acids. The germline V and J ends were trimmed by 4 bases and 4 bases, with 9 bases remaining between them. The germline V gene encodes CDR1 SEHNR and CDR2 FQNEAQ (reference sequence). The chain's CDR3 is CASSSSWADTQYF. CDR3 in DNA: TGTGCCAGCAGCTCGAGCTGGGCAGATACGCAGTATTTT.

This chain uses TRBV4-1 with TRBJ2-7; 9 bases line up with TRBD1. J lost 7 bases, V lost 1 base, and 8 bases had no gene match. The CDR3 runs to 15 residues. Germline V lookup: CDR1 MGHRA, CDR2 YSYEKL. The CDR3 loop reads CASSQVGTGLGEQYF. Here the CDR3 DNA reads TGCGCCAGCAGCCAAGTCGGGACAGGGCTAGGTGAGCAGTACTTC.

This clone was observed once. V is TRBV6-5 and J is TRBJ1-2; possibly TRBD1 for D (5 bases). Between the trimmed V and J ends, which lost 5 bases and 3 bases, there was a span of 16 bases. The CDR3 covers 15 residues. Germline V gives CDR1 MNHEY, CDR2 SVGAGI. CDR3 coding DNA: TGTGCCAGCAGTGCGCAGATAGGGGTGGACTATGGCTACACCTTC. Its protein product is CASSAQIGVDYGYTF.

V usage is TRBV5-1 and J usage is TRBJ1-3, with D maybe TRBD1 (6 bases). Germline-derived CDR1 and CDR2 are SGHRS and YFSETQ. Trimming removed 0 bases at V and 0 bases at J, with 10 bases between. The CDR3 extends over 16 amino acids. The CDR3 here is CASSLGGHNSGNTIYF. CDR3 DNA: TGCGCCAGCAGCTTGGGGGGACATAACTCTGGAAACACCATATATTTT.

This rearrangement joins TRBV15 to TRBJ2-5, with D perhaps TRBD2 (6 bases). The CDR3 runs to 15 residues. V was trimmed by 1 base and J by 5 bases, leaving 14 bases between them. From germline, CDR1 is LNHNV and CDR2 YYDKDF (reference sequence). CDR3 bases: TGTGCCACCAGCAGAGCGGCGGGGAAGTTGGAGACCCAGTACTTC. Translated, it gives CATSRAAGKLETQYF.

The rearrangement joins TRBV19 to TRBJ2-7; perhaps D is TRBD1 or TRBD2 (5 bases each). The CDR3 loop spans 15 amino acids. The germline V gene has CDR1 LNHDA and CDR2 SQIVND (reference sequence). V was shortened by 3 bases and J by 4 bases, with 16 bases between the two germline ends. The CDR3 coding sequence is TGTGCCAGTAGTATCGGGGCAGCCTTGGTGTACGAGCAGTACTTC. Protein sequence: CASSIGAALVYEQYF.

The CDR3 reads CASSLIAPGGEQYF. CDR3 DNA sequence: TGTGCCAGCAGCTTGATAGCGCCTGGGGGGGAGCAGTACTTC. V usage is TRBV5-4 and J usage is TRBJ2-7, with a weak D call TRBD2 (6 bases). Germline V gene lookup returns CDR1 SGHNT and CDR2 YYREEE (reference sequence). The CDR3 consists of 14 residues. The V end was cut by 1 base, the J end by 7 bases, with 15 bases between.

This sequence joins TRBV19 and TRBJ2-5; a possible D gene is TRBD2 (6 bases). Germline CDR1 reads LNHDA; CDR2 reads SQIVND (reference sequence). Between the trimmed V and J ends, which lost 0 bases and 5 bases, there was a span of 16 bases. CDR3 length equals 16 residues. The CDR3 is CASSIDLDYSRETQYF. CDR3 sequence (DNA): TGTGCCAGTAGTATAGATCTGGACTATAGCCGGGAGACCCAGTACTTC.

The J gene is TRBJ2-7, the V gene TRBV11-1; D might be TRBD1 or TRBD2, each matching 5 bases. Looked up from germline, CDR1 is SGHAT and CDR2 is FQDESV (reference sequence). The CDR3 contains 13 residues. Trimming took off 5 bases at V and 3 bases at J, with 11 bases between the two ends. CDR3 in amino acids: CASSQGPNYEQYF. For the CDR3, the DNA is TGTGCCAGCAGCCAGGGACCGAACTACGAGCAGTACTTC.

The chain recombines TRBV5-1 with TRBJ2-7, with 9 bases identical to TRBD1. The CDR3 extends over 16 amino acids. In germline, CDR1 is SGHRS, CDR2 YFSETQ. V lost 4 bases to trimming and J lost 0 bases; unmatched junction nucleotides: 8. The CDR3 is CASSDSPGQGSYEQYF. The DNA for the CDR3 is TGCGCCAGCAGCGACTCCCCGGGACAGGGCTCCTACGAGCAGTACTTC.

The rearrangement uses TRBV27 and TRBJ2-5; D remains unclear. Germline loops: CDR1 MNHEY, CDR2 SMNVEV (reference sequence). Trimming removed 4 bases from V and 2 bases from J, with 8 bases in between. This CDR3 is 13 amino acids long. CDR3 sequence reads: CASSSILQETQYF. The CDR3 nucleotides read TGTGCCAGCAGTTCCATCCTACAAGAGACCCAGTACTTC.

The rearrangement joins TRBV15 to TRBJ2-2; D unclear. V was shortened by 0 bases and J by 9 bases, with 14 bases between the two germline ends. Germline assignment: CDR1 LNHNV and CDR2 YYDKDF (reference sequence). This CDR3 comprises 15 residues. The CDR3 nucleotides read TGTGCCACCAGCAGAGATATAAGATCCAGGCGGGAGCTGTTTTTT. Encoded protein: CATSRDIRSRRELFF.

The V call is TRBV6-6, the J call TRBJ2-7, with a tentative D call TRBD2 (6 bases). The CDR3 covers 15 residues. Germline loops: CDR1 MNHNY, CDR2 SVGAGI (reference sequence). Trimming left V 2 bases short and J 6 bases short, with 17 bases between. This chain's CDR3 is CASSYPEGIMGEQYF. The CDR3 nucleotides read TGTGCCAGCAGTTACCCGGAGGGTATTATGGGCGAGCAGTACTTC.